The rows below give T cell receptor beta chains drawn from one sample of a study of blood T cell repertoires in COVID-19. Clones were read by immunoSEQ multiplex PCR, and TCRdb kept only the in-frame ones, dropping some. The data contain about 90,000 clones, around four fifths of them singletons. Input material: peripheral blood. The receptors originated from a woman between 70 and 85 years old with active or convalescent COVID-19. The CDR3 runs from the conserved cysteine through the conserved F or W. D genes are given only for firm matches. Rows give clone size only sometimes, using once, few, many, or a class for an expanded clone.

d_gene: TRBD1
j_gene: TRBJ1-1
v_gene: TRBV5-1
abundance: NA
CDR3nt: TGCGCCAGCAGCTTGGCCGGGACAGTAGAAGCTTTCTTT
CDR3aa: CASSLAGTVEAFF

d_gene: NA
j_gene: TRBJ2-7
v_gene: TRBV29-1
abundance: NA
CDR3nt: TGCAGCGTTGCCTTAACAACGCGGCAGGGCGACGAGCAGTACTTC
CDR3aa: CSVALTTRQGDEQYF

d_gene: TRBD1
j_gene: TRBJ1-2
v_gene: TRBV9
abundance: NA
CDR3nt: TGTGCCAGCAGCGTAGGGGGGACAGCCCCCGCTAACTATGGCTACACCTTC
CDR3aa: CASSVGGTAPANYGYTF

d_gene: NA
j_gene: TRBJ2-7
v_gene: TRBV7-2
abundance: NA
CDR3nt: TGTGCCAGCAGCTTGGAGCATCTCGAGCAGTACTTC
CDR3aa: CASSLEHLEQYF

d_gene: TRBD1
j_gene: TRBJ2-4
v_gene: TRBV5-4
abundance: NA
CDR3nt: TGTGCCAGCAGCTTGTTTGGACAGGGGGCAAACATTCAGTACTTC
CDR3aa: CASSLFGQGANIQYF

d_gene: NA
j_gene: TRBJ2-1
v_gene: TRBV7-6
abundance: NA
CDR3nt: TGTGCCAGCAGCTTAGATCCAGCGAGCTCCTACAATGAGCAGTTCTTC
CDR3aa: CASSLDPASSYNEQFF

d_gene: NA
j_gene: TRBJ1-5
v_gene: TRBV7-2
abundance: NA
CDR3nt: TGTGCCAGCAGCTTAACTTACCGTTCGGGTGGCAATCAGCCCCAGCATTTT
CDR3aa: CASSLTYRSGGNQPQHF

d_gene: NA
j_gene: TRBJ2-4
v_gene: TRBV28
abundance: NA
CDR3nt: TGTGCCAGCAGTTCATTACAGGCTAGAAACATTCAGTACTTC
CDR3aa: CASSSLQARNIQYF

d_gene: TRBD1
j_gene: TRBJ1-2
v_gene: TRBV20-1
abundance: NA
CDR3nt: TGCAGTGCTAGTGGACAGGGGGCGATATCTGGCTACACCTTC
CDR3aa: CSASGQGAISGYTF

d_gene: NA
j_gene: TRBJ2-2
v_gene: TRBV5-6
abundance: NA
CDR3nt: TGTGCCAGCAGCCTGGAGAGGGAGCTCCCCGGGGAGCTGTTTTTT
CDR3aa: CASSLERELPGELFF

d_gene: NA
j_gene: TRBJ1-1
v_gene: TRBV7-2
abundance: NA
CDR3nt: TGTGCCAGCAGCTTAGTTGGGACAAGCACTGAAGCTTTCTTT
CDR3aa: CASSLVGTSTEAFF

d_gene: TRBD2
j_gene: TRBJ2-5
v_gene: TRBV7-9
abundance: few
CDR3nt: TGTGCCAGCAGCCGACTAGCGCTAGGAGAGACCCAGTACTTC
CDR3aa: CASSRLALGETQYF

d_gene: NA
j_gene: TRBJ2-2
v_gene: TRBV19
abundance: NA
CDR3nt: TGTGCCAGTAGTATTTTTTCCACGAACACCGGGGAGCTGTTTTTT
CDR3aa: CASSIFSTNTGELFF

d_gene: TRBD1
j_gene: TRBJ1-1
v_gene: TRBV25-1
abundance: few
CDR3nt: TGTGCCAGCAGTGGCTACGACAGGGAGAACACTGAAGCTTTCTTT
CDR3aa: CASSGYDRENTEAFF

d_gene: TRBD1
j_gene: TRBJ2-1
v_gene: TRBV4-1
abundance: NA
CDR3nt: TGCGCCAGCAGCCAACAGGGGGTTGGCTACAATGAGCAGTTCTTC
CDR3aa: CASSQQGVGYNEQFF

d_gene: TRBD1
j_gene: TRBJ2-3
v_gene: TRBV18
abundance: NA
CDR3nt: TGTGCCAGCTCACCGGCCTGGGACAGGGTCGCAGATACGCAGTATTTT
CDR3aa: CASSPAWDRVADTQYF

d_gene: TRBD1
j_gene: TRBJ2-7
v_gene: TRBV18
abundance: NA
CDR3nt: TGTGCCAGCTCACCGATCGGACAGGGGTCCTACGAGCAGTACTTC
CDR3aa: CASSPIGQGSYEQYF

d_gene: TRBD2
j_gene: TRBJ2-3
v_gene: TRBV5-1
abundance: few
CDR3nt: TGCGCCAGCAGCGTACTAGCGGGGGGTGAGGATACGCAGTATTTT
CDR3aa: CASSVLAGGEDTQYF

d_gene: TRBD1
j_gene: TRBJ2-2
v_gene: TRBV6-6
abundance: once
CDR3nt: TGTGCCAGCAGCCGGACAGGGGGCGGCACCGGGGAGCTGTTTTTT
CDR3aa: CASSRTGGGTGELFF

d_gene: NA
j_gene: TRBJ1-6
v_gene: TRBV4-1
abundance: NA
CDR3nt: TGCGCCAGCAGCCAAGGGACAGTACTGAATTCACCCCTCCACTTT
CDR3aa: CASSQGTVLNSPLHF

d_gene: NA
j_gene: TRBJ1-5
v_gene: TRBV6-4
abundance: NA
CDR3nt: TGTGCCAGAGAGGAGGGGTGTCTCAATCAGCCCCAGCATTTT
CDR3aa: CAREEGCLNQPQHF

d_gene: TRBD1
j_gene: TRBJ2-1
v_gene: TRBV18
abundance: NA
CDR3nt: TGTGCCAGCTCACCACCCTACGACAGGGTTGAGCAGTTCTTC
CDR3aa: CASSPPYDRVEQFF